The rows below give T cell receptor beta chains drawn from one sample of a study of technical replicates of blood from several donors. The method was immunoSEQ multiplex PCR; TCRdb's version includes in-frame clones alone and lacks a portion of them. The sample yields about 83,000 clones, roughly nine tenths seen once. The specimen was T cells isolated from PBMCs. The receptors originated from a human donor in good health. The conserved cysteine and the conserved F or W are not part of the CDR3 here.

CDR3aa | v_gene
ASRGFGSNQPQH | TRBV6-1
AVRGGENTEAF | TRBV7-8
ASSWDSTYEQY | TRBV6-1
ASKIQGSGNTEAF | TRBV19
ASSFRGLSYEQY | TRBV7-4
ASSQSQGMGEKLF | TRBV14
ASTEIRQAYQETQY | TRBV2
ASSITLAGNWPQH | TRBV19
ASSRTVNTEAF | TRBV9
ASSILAAGTGSRGELF | TRBV19
ASSLILADTQY | TRBV7-8
ASAGAGALYEQY | TRBV6-1
ASSLAGQEQY | TRBV7-9
ASSPGGQLYGYT | TRBV11-3
ASGLVRTGGLPTNLDGYT | TRBV12-5
ASSPGGADGNTIY | TRBV28
ASAGGQHYEQY | TRBV2
ASSLLAVPSYEQY | TRBV5-1
ASSFRQWNTEAF | TRBV11-2
AWTGQGVHTGELF | TRBV30
ASSPGQTAHNEQF | TRBV5-1
ASSQGPSGRKLRGEQF | TRBV14
ASSLEPGLESTDTQY | TRBV11-3
ASGTIQRGDEQF | TRBV28
ASTGRDYTEAF | TRBV6-1
ASSPRVGGYT | TRBV11-2
STSGIRTSEAF | TRBV29-1
ASSGTGRSTDTQY | TRBV5-8
ASSQAGSAKNIQY | TRBV4-1
ASSDHGSENYGYT | TRBV9
SVVPPTSRGDNEQF | TRBV29-1
AWSVGGKLF | TRBV30
ASSLEWGQGTHNEQF | TRBV5-1
ASRTIRGDGYT | TRBV6-5
ASSEPPGGNEQF | TRBV6-1
ASSLGTGGSEQY | TRBV13
ASSLGGRSDTQY | TRBV5-6
ASSSRGAYA | TRBV7-8
ASSFGDLTGEAF | TRBV28
ASSYTVRRGGNTIY | TRBV28
ASREGTGFSEAF | TRBV6-6